These 10 T cell receptor beta chains were all obtained from the same sample, sequenced in a study of cytomegalovirus exposure and HLA in healthy donors. PCR involved 60 Vbeta and 13 Jbeta primers. Clones were read by immunoSEQ multiplex PCR, and TCRdb kept only the in-frame ones, dropping some. This sample's table reports under 130,000 clones. The sample comprised PBMCs. The receptors derive from a man in his fifties in good health and CMV-seronegative.

The chain combines TRBV27 with TRBJ1-1; 7 bases agree with TRBD1. Germline V gene data show CDR1 as MNHEY and CDR2 as SMNVEV (reference sequence). The V gene end was trimmed by 7 bases and the J gene end by 1 base; junction bases not matched to a gene: 9. This CDR3 has 15 amino acids. CDR3 bases: TGTGCCAGCACCTTACATCCAGGGGGGAACACTGAAGCTTTCTTT. Its protein is CASTLHPGGNTEAFF.

V gene TRBV5-4 combines with J gene TRBJ1-2, with no clear D. In germline, CDR1 is SGHNT, CDR2 YYREEE (reference sequence). V gave up 0 bases and J gave up 8 bases, with 17 bases separating them. The CDR3 contains 15 residues. The CDR3 region is CASSLAGGRSLGYTF. For the CDR3, the DNA is TGTGCCAGCAGCTTGGCCGGTGGTCGGTCTCTCGGCTACACCTTC.

This chain links TRBV6-6 with TRBJ2-1; D may be TRBD2 (6 bases). Trimming cost V 6 bases and J 4 bases, with 16 bases left between them. This CDR3 contains 15 residues. The germline gives CDR1 MNHNY, CDR2 SVGAGI (reference sequence). This chain's CDR3 is CASRWDSIMYNEQFF. In DNA form, the CDR3 reads TGTGCCAGCAGGTGGGACTCAATTATGTACAATGAGCAGTTCTTC.

The chain has TRBV2 and TRBJ1-5; possible D gene TRBD1, 5 bases. The CDR3 length is 15 residues. The V gene's germline CDR1 is SNHLY and CDR2 FYNNEI. V was cut by 4 bases and J by 6 bases, with 16 bases left in between. Here the CDR3 reads CASSVYGGDSQPQHF. The CDR3 coding sequence is TGTGCCAGCAGTGTCTACGGCGGAGACAGTCAGCCCCAGCATTTT.

The chain employs TRBV12-5 and TRBJ2-7, with TRBD1 identical over 11 bases. Trimming took 5 bases from V and 3 from J; bases not matched to a gene: 6. The CDR3 covers 15 residues. Germline V gives CDR1 LGHNT, CDR2 FRNRAP. Here the CDR3 DNA reads TGTGCTAGTGGTACCGGGACAGGGGGATTCTACGAGCAGTACTTC. This encodes CASGTGTGGFYEQYF. The variable domain in full, with the rest retrieved from reference TRBV12-5 and TRBJ2-7, is DARVTQTPRHKVTEMGQEVTMRCQPILGHNTVFWYRQTMMQGLELLAYFRNRAPLDDSGMPKDRFSAEMPDATLATLKIQPSEPRDSAVYFCASGTGTGGFYEQYFGPGTRLTVT.

The V call is TRBV9, the J call TRBJ2-2; 9 nucleotides agree with TRBD1. V was pared by 7 bases and J by 4 bases, with 5 bases of the junction left unmatched. From germline, CDR1 is SGDLS and CDR2 YYNGEE. The CDR3 has 14 amino acids. The CDR3 nucleotides read TGTGCCAGCGGTACAGGGGGCTTCACCGGGGAGCTGTTTTTT. Amino acids: CASGTGGFTGELFF. Based on the CDR3 plus reference TRBV9 and TRBJ2-2, the full variable domain is DSGVTQTPKHLITATGQRVTLRCSPRSGDLSVYWYQQSLDQGLQFLIQYYNGEERAKGNILERFSAQQFPDLHSELNLSSLELGDSALYFCASGTGGFTGELFFGEGSRLTVL.

The gene calls are TRBV10-1 and TRBJ1-2, with D tentatively TRBD1 (5 bases). V was trimmed by 9 bases and J by 2 bases, leaving 19 bases between them. Germline V gives CDR1 WNHNN, CDR2 SYGVQD (reference sequence). This CDR3 has 15 amino acids. CDR3 sequence: CARHRQYTTNYGYTF. CDR3 sequence (DNA): TGCGCCAGACACCGACAGTATACGACAAACTATGGCTACACCTTC.

This rearrangement joins TRBV11-2 to TRBJ1-1; no definite D call. The V gene's germline CDR1 is SGHAT and CDR2 FQNNGV. The CDR3 length is 14 residues. Trimming left V 1 base short and J 1 base short, with 7 bases between. DNA for the CDR3: TGTGCCAGCAGCTTAGCCAGGTGGAACACTGAAGCTTTCTTT. Protein: CASSLARWNTEAFF.

The chain combines TRBV2 with TRBJ1-1; TRBD1 matches at 8 bases. This CDR3 region has 13 residues. J gave up 3 bases and V 8 bases, and 5 bases lay outside the gene matches. Germline loops: CDR1 SNHLY, CDR2 FYNNEI. For the CDR3, the DNA is TGTGCCAGCGAGGAACAGGGGGACACTGAAGCTTTCTTT. It codes for CASEEQGDTEAFF.

V gene TRBV7-9 combines with J gene TRBJ1-1; TRBD1 matches 7 bases. Trimming at V came to 4 bases and at J to 1 base, leaving 3 bases not matched to a gene. Looked up from germline, CDR1 is SEHNR and CDR2 is FQNEAQ (reference sequence). The length of the CDR3 is 14 residues. As DNA, the CDR3 is TGTGCCAGCAGCTGGGGGACAGAGAACACTGAAGCTTTCTTT. It translates to CASSWGTENTEAFF.